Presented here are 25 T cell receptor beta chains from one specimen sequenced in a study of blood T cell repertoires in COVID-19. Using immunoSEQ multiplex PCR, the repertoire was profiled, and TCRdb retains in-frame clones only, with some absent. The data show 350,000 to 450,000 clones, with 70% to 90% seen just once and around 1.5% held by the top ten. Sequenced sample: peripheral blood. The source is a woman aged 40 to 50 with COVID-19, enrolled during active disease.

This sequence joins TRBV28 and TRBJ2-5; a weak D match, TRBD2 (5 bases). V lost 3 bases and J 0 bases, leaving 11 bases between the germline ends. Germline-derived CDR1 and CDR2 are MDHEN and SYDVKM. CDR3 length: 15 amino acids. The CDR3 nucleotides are TGTGCCAGCAGTTTGGGGAGCGCGGACCAAGAGACCCAGTACTTC. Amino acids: CASSLGSADQETQYF.

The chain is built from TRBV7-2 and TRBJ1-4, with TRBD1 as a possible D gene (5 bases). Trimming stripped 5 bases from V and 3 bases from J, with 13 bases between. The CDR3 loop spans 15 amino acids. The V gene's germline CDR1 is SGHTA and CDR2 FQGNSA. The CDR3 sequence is CASSPGGGANEKLFF. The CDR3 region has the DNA TGTGCCAGCAGCCCCGGAGGAGGGGCTAATGAAAAACTGTTTTTT.

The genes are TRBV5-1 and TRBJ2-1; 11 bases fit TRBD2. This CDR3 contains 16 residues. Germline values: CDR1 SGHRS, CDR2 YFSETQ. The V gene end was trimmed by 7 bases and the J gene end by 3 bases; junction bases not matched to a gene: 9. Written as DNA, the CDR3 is TGCGCCAGCGCCCAGACTAGCGGGAATGTCTACAATGAGCAGTTCTTC. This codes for CASAQTSGNVYNEQFF.

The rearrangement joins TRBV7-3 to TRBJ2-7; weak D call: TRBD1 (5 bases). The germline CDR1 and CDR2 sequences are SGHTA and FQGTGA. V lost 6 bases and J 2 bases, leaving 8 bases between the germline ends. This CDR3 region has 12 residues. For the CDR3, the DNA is TGTGCCAGCAGATCGGACACCTACGAGCAGTACTTC. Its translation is CASRSDTYEQYF.

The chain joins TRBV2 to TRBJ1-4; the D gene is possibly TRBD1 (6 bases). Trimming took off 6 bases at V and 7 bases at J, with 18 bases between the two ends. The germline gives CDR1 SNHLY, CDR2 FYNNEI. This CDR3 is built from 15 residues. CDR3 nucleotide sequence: TGTGCCAGCAGACCAACGGGGGGGCGGGCTGAAAAACTGTTTTTT. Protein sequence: CASRPTGGRAEKLFF.

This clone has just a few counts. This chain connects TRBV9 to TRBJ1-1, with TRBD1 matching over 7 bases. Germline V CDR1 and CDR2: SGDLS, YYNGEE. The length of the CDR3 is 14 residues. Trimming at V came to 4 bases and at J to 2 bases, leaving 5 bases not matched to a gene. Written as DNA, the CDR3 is TGTGCCAGCAGCACAGGGGCTTTTAACACTGAAGCTTTCTTT. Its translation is CASSTGAFNTEAFF.

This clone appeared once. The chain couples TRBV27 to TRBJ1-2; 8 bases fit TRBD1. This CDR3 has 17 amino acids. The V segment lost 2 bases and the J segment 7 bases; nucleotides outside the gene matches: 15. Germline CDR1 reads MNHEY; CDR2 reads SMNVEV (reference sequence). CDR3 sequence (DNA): TGTGCCAGCAGTTTAAGGAGGGGAACAGGGGGAATGGGTGGCTACACCTTC. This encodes CASSLRRGTGGMGGYTF.

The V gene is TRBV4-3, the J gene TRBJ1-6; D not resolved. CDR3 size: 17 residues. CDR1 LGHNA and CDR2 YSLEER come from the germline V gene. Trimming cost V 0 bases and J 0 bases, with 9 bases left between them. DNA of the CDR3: TGCGCCAGCAGCCAAGATCGCGGTAGCTCCTATAATTCACCCCTCCACTTT. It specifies CASSQDRGSSYNSPLHF.

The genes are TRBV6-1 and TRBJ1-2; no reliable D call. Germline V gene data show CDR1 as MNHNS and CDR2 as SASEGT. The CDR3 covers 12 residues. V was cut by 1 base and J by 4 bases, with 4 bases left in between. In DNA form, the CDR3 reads TGTGCCAGCAGTGAAGGAGGCTATGGCTACACCTTC. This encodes CASSEGGYGYTF.

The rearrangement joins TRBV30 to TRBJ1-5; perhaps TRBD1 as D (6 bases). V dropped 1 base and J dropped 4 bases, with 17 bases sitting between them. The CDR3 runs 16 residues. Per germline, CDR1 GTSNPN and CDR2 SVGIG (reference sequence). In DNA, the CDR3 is TGTGCCTGGAGTGCGAGTACAGGGATACGGAATCAGCCCCAGCATTTT. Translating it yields CAWSASTGIRNQPQHF.

CDR3 residues: CASSEFSTGGTYTEAFF. Written as DNA, the CDR3 is TGTGCCAGCAGTGAGTTTAGTACAGGGGGGACCTACACTGAAGCTTTCTTT. V is TRBV25-1 and J is TRBJ1-1; 8 bases are shared with TRBD1. In germline, CDR1 is MGHDK, CDR2 SYGVNS. V lost 3 bases to trimming and J lost 3 bases; unmatched junction nucleotides: 12. The CDR3 is 17 amino acids.

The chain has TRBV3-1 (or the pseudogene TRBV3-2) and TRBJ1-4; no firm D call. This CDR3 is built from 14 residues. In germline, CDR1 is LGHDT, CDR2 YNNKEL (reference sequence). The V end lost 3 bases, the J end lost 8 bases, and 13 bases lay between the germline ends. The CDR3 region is CASSQTTRSEKLFF. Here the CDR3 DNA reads TGTGCCAGCAGCCAGACTACCCGAAGCGAAAAACTGTTTTTT.

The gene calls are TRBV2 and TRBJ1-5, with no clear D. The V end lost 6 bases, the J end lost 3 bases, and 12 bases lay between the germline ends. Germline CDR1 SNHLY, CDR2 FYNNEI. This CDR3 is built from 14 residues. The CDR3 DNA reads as TGTGCCAGCAGGGAGGGAGGGAACAATCAGCCCCAGCATTTT. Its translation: CASREGGNNQPQHF. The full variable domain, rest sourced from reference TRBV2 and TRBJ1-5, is EPEVTQTPSHQVTQMGQEVILRCVPISNHLYFYWYRQILGQKVEFLVSFYNNEISEKSEIFDDQFSVERPDGSNFTLKIRSTKLEDSAMYFCASREGGNNQPQHFGDGTRLSIL.

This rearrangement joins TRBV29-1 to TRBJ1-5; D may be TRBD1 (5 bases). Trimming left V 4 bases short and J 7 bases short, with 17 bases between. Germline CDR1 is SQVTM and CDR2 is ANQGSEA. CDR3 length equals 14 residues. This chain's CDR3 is CSVGGTGVGQPQHF. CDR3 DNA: TGCAGCGTTGGGGGCACTGGGGTGGGGCAGCCCCAGCATTTT.

The CDR3 bases are TGTGCCAGCAGCTTAGCCGGGACAGGGGCCCACGAGCAGTACTTC. Its translation is CASSLAGTGAHEQYF. The J gene is TRBJ2-7, the V gene TRBV7-8; TRBD1 agrees at 10 bases. Germline V gene data show CDR1 as SGHVS and CDR2 as FQNEAQ. The CDR3 spans 15 residues. V was clipped by 0 bases and J by 5 bases; unmatched bases: 4.

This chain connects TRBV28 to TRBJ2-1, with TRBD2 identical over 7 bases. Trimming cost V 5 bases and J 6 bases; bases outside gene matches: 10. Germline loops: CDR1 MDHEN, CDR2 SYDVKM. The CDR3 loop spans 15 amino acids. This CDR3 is CASSHGGGYFNEQFF. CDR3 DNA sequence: TGTGCCAGCAGTCATGGGGGGGGGTACTTCAATGAGCAGTTCTTC. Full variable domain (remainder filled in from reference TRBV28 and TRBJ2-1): DVKVTQSSRYLVKRTGEKVFLECVQDMDHENMFWYRQDPGLGLRLIYFSYDVKMKEKGDIPEGYSVSREKKERFSLILESASTNQTSMYLCASSHGGGYFNEQFFGPGTRLTVL.

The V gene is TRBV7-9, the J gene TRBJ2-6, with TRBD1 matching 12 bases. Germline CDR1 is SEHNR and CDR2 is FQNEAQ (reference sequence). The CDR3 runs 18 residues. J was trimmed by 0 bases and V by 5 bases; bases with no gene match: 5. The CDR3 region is CASSKGTGGPSGANVLTF. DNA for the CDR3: TGTGCCAGCAGCAAGGGGACAGGGGGCCCCTCTGGGGCCAACGTCCTGACTTTC.

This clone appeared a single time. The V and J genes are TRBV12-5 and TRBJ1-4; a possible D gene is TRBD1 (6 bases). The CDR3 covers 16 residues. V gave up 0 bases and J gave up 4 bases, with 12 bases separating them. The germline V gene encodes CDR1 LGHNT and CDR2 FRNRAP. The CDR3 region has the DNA TGTGCTAGTGGTTTGGTACTGGGGGCGGATAATGAAAAACTGTTTTTT. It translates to CASGLVLGADNEKLFF.

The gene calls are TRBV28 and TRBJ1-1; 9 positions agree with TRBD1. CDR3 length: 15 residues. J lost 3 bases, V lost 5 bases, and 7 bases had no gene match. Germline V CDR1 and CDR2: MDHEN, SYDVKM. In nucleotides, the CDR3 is TGTGCCAGCAGTCCCCCGGGACAGGGCTACACTGAAGCTTTCTTT. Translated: CASSPPGQGYTEAFF. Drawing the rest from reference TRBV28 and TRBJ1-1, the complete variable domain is DVKVTQSSRYLVKRTGEKVFLECVQDMDHENMFWYRQDPGLGLRLIYFSYDVKMKEKGDIPEGYSVSREKKERFSLILESASTNQTSMYLCASSPPGQGYTEAFFGQGTRLTVV.

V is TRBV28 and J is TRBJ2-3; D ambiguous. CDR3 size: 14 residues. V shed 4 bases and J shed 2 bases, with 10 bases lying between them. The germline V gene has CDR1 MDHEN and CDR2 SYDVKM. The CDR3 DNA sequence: TGTGCCAGCAGTTCTTTCCTCGTCACAGATACGCAGTATTTT. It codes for CASSSFLVTDTQYF.

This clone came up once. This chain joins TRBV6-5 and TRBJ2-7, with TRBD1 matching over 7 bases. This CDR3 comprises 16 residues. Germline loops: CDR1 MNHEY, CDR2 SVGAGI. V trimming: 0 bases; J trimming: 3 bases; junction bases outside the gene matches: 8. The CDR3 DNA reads TGTGCCAGCAGTTACTCGAAGGGGGCTTTAGACTACGAGCAGTACTTC. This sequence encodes CASSYSKGALDYEQYF.

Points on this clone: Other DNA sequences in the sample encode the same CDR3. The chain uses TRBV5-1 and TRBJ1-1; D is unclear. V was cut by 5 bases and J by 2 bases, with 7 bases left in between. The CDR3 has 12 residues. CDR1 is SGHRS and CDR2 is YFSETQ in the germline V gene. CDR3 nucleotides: TGCGCCAGCAGGGAGGGAAACACTGAAGCTTTCTTT. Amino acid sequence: CASREGNTEAFF.

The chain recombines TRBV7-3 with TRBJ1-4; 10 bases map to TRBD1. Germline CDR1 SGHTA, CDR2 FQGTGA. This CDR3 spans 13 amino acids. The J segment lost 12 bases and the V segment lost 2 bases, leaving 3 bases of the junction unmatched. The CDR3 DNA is TGTGCCAGCAGCTTAGAAGGACAGGGGGAACTGTTTTTT. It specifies CASSLEGQGELFF.

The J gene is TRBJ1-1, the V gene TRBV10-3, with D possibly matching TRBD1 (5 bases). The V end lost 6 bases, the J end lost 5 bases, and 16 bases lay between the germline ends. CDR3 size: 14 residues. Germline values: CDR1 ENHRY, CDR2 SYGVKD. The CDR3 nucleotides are TGTGCCATCAGGGAGGACGCCGGGGGTACTGAAGCTTTCTTT. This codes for CAIREDAGGTEAFF.

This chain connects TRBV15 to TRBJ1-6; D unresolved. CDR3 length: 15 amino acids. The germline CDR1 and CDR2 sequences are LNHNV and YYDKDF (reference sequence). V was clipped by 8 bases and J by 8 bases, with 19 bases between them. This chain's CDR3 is CATARERAAYSPLHF. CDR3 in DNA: TGTGCCACCGCCCGAGAGAGGGCGGCCTATTCACCCCTCCACTTT. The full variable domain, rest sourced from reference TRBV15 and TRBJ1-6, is DAMVIQNPRYQVTQFGKPVTLSCSQTLNHNVMYWYQQKSSQAPKLLFHYYDKDFNNEADTPDNFQSRRPNTSFCFLDIRSPGLGDTAMYLCATARERAAYSPLHFGNGTRLTVT.